The next 17 T cell receptor beta chains were all read from a single sample in a study of shared clonotypes between healthy human individuals. CD8 cells classed as naive were CD45RO-negative and positively selected for CCR7, excluding terminally differentiated effector memory CD45RA+ cells. Here immunoSEQ multiplex PCR was the method, and the copy in TCRdb shows in-frame clones only, minus some. This sample carries 1.5 million to 2.5 million clones, over 85% of them seen once, and the ten largest clones take around 1%. Source material: naive CD8+ T cells sorted from blood. The source is a man between 18 and 35 years old in good health.

This clone was counted once. Other nucleotide sequences from this sample produce the same CDR3. J is TRBJ2-7 and V is TRBV4-1; TRBD1 is a possible D gene (5 bases). Germline lookup yields CDR1 MGHRA and CDR2 YSYEKL. Trimming left V 1 base short and J 2 bases short, with 9 bases between. This CDR3 is 14 amino acids long. For the CDR3, the DNA is TGCGCCAGCAGCCAAGTTAGGGGTACCTACGAGCAGTACTTC. Its protein product is CASSQVRGTYEQYF.

This chain links TRBV19 with TRBJ1-2; no clear D gene. Germline CDR1 is LNHDA and CDR2 is SQIVND (reference sequence). The CDR3 totals 14 residues. Trimming stripped 1 base from V and 5 bases from J, with 11 bases between. The CDR3 is CASSIGGTQYGYTF. CDR3 nucleotides: TGTGCCAGTAGTATAGGTGGTACACAGTATGGCTACACCTTC.

This clone appeared a single time. The chain combines TRBV4-3 with TRBJ2-3; maybe TRBD1 (6 bases). CDR1 and CDR2 from the germline V gene are LGHNA and YSLEER. The CDR3 extends over 17 amino acids. The ends were cut back, 0 bases at V and 1 base at J, with 14 bases in the middle. CDR3 nucleotides: TGCGCCAGCAGCCAAGATCCAGGGGTGCAAGGCACAGATACGCAGTATTTT. Protein: CASSQDPGVQGTDTQYF.

CDR3 DNA: TGTGCCAGCAGCGGAGATGTGTACGGGGGGCCAGATTACGAGCAGTACTTC. Protein sequence: CASSGDVYGGPDYEQYF. J is TRBJ2-7 and V is TRBV7-2, with a weak D call TRBD2 (7 bases). The germline CDR1 and CDR2 sequences are SGHTA and FQGNSA. The CDR3 is 17 residues long. Trimming left V 5 bases short and J 4 bases short, with 24 bases between.

The chain couples TRBV4-3 to TRBJ2-1; 11 positions match TRBD2. Germline CDR1 reads LGHNA; CDR2 reads YSLEER. With V trimmed by 4 bases and J by 8 bases, 7 bases remained unmatched. This CDR3 has 15 residues. For the CDR3, the DNA is TGCGCCAGCAGCCTAGCGGGAGGGCCGCCCGATGAGCAGTTCTTC. Protein sequence: CASSLAGGPPDEQFF.

The rearrangement links TRBV7-9 to TRBJ2-7; D is perhaps TRBD1 or TRBD2 (6 bases each). The V end lost 1 base, the J end lost 4 bases, and 11 bases lay between the germline ends. The CDR3 is 14 amino acids. The V gene's germline CDR1 is SEHNR and CDR2 FQNEAQ (reference sequence). The CDR3 is CASSLGGARYEQYF. DNA of the CDR3: TGTGCCAGCAGCTTAGGGGGGGCGAGGTACGAGCAGTACTTC.

The V gene is TRBV4-2, the J gene TRBJ2-2; tentatively, D is TRBD1 (5 bases). V shed 1 base and J shed 7 bases, with 10 bases lying between them. CDR1 is LGHNA, CDR2 YNFKEQ, per germline. The CDR3 consists of 14 residues. For the CDR3, the DNA is TGTGCCAGCAGCCAAGCGGTAGGGGTCGGGGAGCTGTTTTTT. Translating it yields CASSQAVGVGELFF.

This rearrangement joins TRBV7-6 to TRBJ1-6; D is uncertain. With 1 base removed from V and 10 bases from J, the gap between germline ends came to 17 bases. The CDR3 has 16 residues. CDR1 is SGHVS, CDR2 FNYEAQ, per germline. The CDR3: CASSLGVTGPGSPLHF. CDR3 bases: TGTGCCAGCAGCTTAGGAGTAACGGGTCCTGGATCACCCCTCCACTTT.

J is TRBJ1-2 and V is TRBV29-1; TRBD1 agrees at 7 bases. The CDR3 covers 16 residues. The junction had 21 bases not matched to a gene; V was cut back by 6 bases and J by 8 bases. Germline V CDR1 and CDR2: SQVTM, ANQGSEA. The CDR3 spells CSVGPVVDAGQRGYTF. CDR3 DNA: TGCAGCGTCGGACCAGTGGTTGACGCGGGACAGAGGGGCTACACCTTC.

V is TRBV7-8 and J is TRBJ1-1; D is uncertain. The CDR3 runs to 15 residues. V shed 2 bases and J shed 1 base, with 11 bases lying between them. CDR1 SGHVS and CDR2 FQNEAQ come from the germline V gene. CDR3 in DNA: TGTGCCAGCAGCTTATTTTTAGGAGAGAACACTGAAGCTTTCTTT. Amino acid sequence: CASSLFLGENTEAFF.

The rearrangement uses TRBV7-9 and TRBJ1-1; 7 bases map to TRBD1. Germline CDR1 and CDR2: SEHNR and FQNEAQ (reference sequence). With V trimmed by 5 bases and J by 4 bases, 10 bases remained unmatched. The CDR3 spans 15 residues. Here the CDR3 DNA reads TGTGCCAGCAGCCCCACGGGACAGTTGGCCACTGAAGCTTTCTTT. Protein: CASSPTGQLATEAFF.

The V and J genes are TRBV11-3 and TRBJ2-7; D is uncertain. V was shortened by 2 bases and J by 7 bases, with 12 bases between the two germline ends. This CDR3 has 13 residues. Germline V gives CDR1 SGHNT, CDR2 YENEEA. CDR3 bases: TGTGCCAGCAGCTTAACGCTGGGAAGTGAGCAGTACTTC. This gives the protein CASSLTLGSEQYF. The entire variable domain, with the rest obtained from reference TRBV11-3 and TRBJ2-7, is as follows: EAGVVQSPRYKIIEKKQPVAFWCNPISGHNTLYWYLQNLGQGPELLIRYENEEAVDDSQLPKDRFSAERLKGVDSTLKIQPAELGDSAVYLCASSLTLGSEQYFGPGTRLTVT.

V gene TRBV28 combines with J gene TRBJ2-3; D unclear. CDR1 MDHEN and CDR2 SYDVKM come from the germline V gene. The germline V and J ends were trimmed by 6 bases and 2 bases, with 12 bases remaining between them. This CDR3 is built from 14 residues. The CDR3 here is CASSRRTDTDTQYF. CDR3 sequence (DNA): TGTGCCAGCAGCCGCCGGACGGACACAGATACGCAGTATTTT. The whole variable domain, remainder taken from reference TRBV28 and TRBJ2-3, is DVKVTQSSRYLVKRTGEKVFLECVQDMDHENMFWYRQDPGLGLRLIYFSYDVKMKEKGDIPEGYSVSREKKERFSLILESASTNQTSMYLCASSRRTDTDTQYFGPGTRLTVL.

The chain uses TRBV29-1 and TRBJ2-1; the match to TRBD1 covers 10 bases. This CDR3 is built from 13 residues. Germline trimming cut 7 bases from V and 7 bases from J; bases unmatched to any gene: 7. Germline loops: CDR1 SQVTM, CDR2 ANQGSEA. CDR3 DNA: TGCAGCGGGGCTTGGACAGGGGGGAATGAGCAGTTCTTC. This translates into CSGAWTGGNEQFF.

The chain joins TRBV7-2 to TRBJ2-2; maybe TRBD2 (6 bases). Per germline, CDR1 SGHTA and CDR2 FQGNSA. The V gene lost 1 base and the J gene lost 3 bases, with 12 bases spanning the gap. The CDR3 loop spans 16 amino acids. CDR3 in DNA: TGTGCCAGCAGCTTAGTTGGCGGGACCTACACCGGGGAGCTGTTTTTT. It translates to CASSLVGGTYTGELFF.

The gene calls are TRBV19 and TRBJ1-1; perhaps TRBD1 as D (5 bases). This CDR3 region has 15 residues. Germline CDR1 reads LNHDA; CDR2 reads SQIVND (reference sequence). V gave up 1 base and J gave up 5 bases, with 14 bases separating them. The CDR3 loop reads CASSIGTQGRTEAFF. The CDR3 bases are TGTGCCAGTAGTATAGGGACCCAGGGCCGGACTGAAGCTTTCTTT.

This clone occurred once. DNA for the CDR3: TGCGCCAGCAGCCAAGAACAGACCGGGGCTTACGGCTACACCTTC. Its translation: CASSQEQTGAYGYTF. The chain recombines TRBV4-1 with TRBJ1-2; D may be TRBD1 (5 bases). CDR1 and CDR2 from the germline V gene are MGHRA and YSYEKL. The CDR3 runs to 15 residues. Trimming removed 0 bases from V and 8 bases from J, with 16 bases in between.